Given below is one T cell receptor (beta chain) in context. Antigen specificity is unknown. Profiled with immunoSEQ multiplex PCR; TCRdb holds only in-frame clones, not every one. Found here are roughly 40,000 clones, 70% to 90% of them singletons; the top ten hold 13%. This CDR3 comprises 13 residues. After removal of 4 bases from V and 5 bases from J, the junction contained 1 base not matched to a gene. CDR1 SGHVS and CDR2 FQNEAQ come from the germline V gene. The sample originates from a study of OX40 agonist ivuxolimab in advanced cancers. Study-level information: Given to patients was ivuxolimab, an agonistic anti-OX40 (CD134) antibody. Three patients showed partial responses: one hepatocellular carcinoma and two cutaneous melanoma cases.

Broader study findings: Expanded peripheral T cell antigen specificity was not determined.

The input for sequencing was CD4+ or CD8+ T cells sorted from blood, taken in a trial of the OX40 agonist ivuxolimab. J is TRBJ2-1 and V is TRBV7-8; the match to TRBD1 covers 8 bases. The sequence came from an adult with an advanced solid tumor such as melanoma, head and neck, liver or kidney cancer. CDR3 DNA: TGTGCCAGCAGCTGGGACAGGCACAATGAGCAGTTCTTC. This sequence encodes CASSWDRHNEQFF. Supplemented by reference TRBV7-8 and TRBJ2-1, the full variable domain reads GAGVSQSPRYKVAKRGQDVALRCDPISGHVSLFWYQQALGQGPEFLTYFQNEAQLDKSGLPSDRFFAERPEGSVSTLKIQRTQQEDSAVYLCASSWDRHNEQFFGPGTRLTVL.